Listed below are T cell receptor beta chains from one sample, sequenced in a study of T cell responses to AZD1222 COVID-19 vaccine. TCRdb keeps only in-frame clones here, not all; method: immunoSEQ multiplex PCR. The sample lists roughly 80,000 clones, 85% to 90% occurring once. This specimen consisted of peripheral blood, obtained 28 days after the second AZD1222 dose. Receptor source: an adult who received the AZD1222 COVID-19 vaccine. Both conserved end residues are part of each CDR3. D genes are given only for firm matches. Clone size is shown for a subset of rows, as once, few, many or a class of expanded clone.

j_call,d_call,clone_size,v_call,cdr3_aa,cdr3_nt
TRBJ2-2,TRBD1,few,TRBV7-6,CASSLAGTEGSDTGELFF,TGTGCCAGCAGCTTAGCAGGGACAGAGGGATCAGACACCGGGGAGCTGTTTTTT
TRBJ2-7,-,-,TRBV5-1,CASSLALGVKLFEQYF,TGCGCCAGCAGCTTGGCCCTAGGGGTGAAATTATTCGAGCAGTACTTC
TRBJ2-7,-,-,TRBV3-1/TRBV3-2,CASSFAEGFSGDYEQYF,TGTGCCAGCAGCTTCGCCGAAGGGTTCAGCGGAGACTACGAGCAGTACTTC
TRBJ2-7,-,-,TRBV5-5,CASSLYQGTYEQYF,TGTGCCAGCAGCTTGTACCAGGGGACCTACGAGCAGTACTTC
TRBJ1-4,-,-,TRBV4-2,CASTDSHGTNEKLFF,TGTGCCAGCACCGACAGTCATGGGACTAATGAAAAACTGTTTTTT
TRBJ1-4,-,-,TRBV7-9,CASSSGTGGLGTNEKLFF,TGTGCCAGCAGCTCCGGGACGGGAGGCTTGGGAACTAATGAAAAACTGTTTTTT
TRBJ2-2,TRBD2,-,TRBV4-1,CASSLSGTSAAGELFF,TGCGCCAGCAGCCTCAGCGGGACTAGCGCGGCCGGGGAGCTGTTTTTT
TRBJ1-1,-,once,TRBV23-1,CASSQFGGRMNTEAFF,TGCGCCAGCAGTCAATTCGGGGGGCGTATGAACACTGAAGCTTTCTTT
TRBJ1-5,TRBD1,-,TRBV30,CAWSGGQPVPNQPQHF,TGTGCCTGGAGTGGGGGACAGCCCGTGCCTAATCAGCCCCAGCATTTT
TRBJ2-3,-,-,TRBV7-3,CASSLWGGTDTQYF,TGTGCCAGCAGCTTGTGGGGCGGCACAGATACGCAGTATTTT
TRBJ1-1,-,few,TRBV6-1,CASSDGNMNTEAFF,TGTGCCAGCAGTGACGGGAACATGAACACTGAAGCTTTCTTT
TRBJ1-1,TRBD1,few,TRBV3-1/TRBV3-2,CASSRRQGATEAFF,TGTGCCAGCAGCCGTAGACAGGGTGCGACTGAAGCTTTCTTT
TRBJ1-4,-,few,TRBV21-1,CASSKGGEKLFF,TGTGCCAGCAGCAAAGGGGGTGAAAAACTGTTTTTT
TRBJ2-2,-,-,TRBV28,CASSLGILTGELFF,TGTGCCAGCAGTTTAGGCATACTCACCGGGGAGCTGTTTTTT
TRBJ2-3,-,-,TRBV5-4,CASSLDPRPTDTQYF,TGTGCCAGCAGCTTGGATCCACGCCCCACAGATACGCAGTATTTT
TRBJ2-1,-,-,TRBV24-1,CATEKRNNDNEQFF,TGTGCCACTGAAAAGCGGAATAACGACAATGAGCAGTTCTTC
TRBJ1-2,-,-,TRBV4-2,CASSQDNNYGYTF,TGTGCCAGCAGCCAAGACAACAACTATGGCTACACCTTC
TRBJ1-1,-,-,TRBV6-1,CASSARSGTIYNTEAFF,TGTGCCAGCAGTGCCCGATCCGGGACAATCTACAACACTGAAGCTTTCTTT
TRBJ1-2,-,-,TRBV12-3/TRBV12-4,CASSWTRDYGYTF,TGTGCCAGCAGTTGGACCAGGGACTATGGCTACACCTTC
TRBJ1-5,-,-,TRBV7-2,CASSLGGAGQPQHF,TGTGCCAGCAGCTTAGGTGGGGCTGGTCAGCCCCAGCATTTT
TRBJ1-2,-,once,TRBV10-3,CAIMRVGDGYTF,TGTGCCATCATGAGGGTTGGGGATGGCTACACCTTC
TRBJ2-2,TRBD2,-,TRBV7-2,CASSLQGLAGVRTGELFF,TGTGCCAGCAGCCTACAGGGACTAGCGGGGGTCCGGACCGGGGAGCTGTTTTTT
TRBJ2-2,TRBD2,-,TRBV5-1,CASSLYSSGTGELFF,TGCGCCAGCAGCTTGTACTCTAGCGGCACCGGGGAGCTGTTTTTT
TRBJ2-3,-,-,TRBV5-4,CASSPPSQNTQYF,TGTGCCAGCAGCCCCCCTTCCCAAAATACGCAGTATTTT
TRBJ1-2,TRBD1,few,TRBV28,CASSFGGQGGMSDGYTF,TGTGCCAGCAGTTTTGGGGGACAGGGGGGTATGAGTGATGGCTACACCTTC
TRBJ1-2,-,once,TRBV6-5,CASSPGHPLGNGYTF,TGTGCCAGCAGTCCAGGACATCCCCTGGGAAATGGCTACACCTTC
TRBJ2-6,-,few,TRBV5-1,CASRVASGANVLTF,TGCGCCAGCAGGGTGGCCTCTGGGGCCAACGTCCTGACTTTC
TRBJ1-1,TRBD1,once,TRBV6-5,CAVTGLTEAFF,TGTGCAGTGACAGGGCTGACTGAAGCTTTCTTT
TRBJ2-2,-,-,TRBV6-4,CASSRGDGSGELFF,TGTGCCAGCAGCCGCGGAGACGGGTCCGGGGAGCTGTTTTTT
TRBJ2-7,TRBD1,once,TRBV6-5,CASSSGGQGVFEQYF,TGTGCCAGCAGTTCAGGGGGACAGGGGGTTTTCGAGCAGTACTTC
TRBJ2-1,-,-,TRBV7-9,CASSLPYGDEQFF,TGTGCCAGCAGCCTCCCATATGGCGATGAGCAGTTCTTC
TRBJ1-4,TRBD1,-,TRBV28,CASSHRDRGEEKLFF,TGTGCCAGCAGTCACCGGGACAGGGGGGAGGAAAAACTGTTTTTT
TRBJ1-1,TRBD1,-,TRBV6-5,CASSYGQGDTEAFF,TGTGCCAGCAGTTACGGACAGGGGGACACTGAAGCTTTCTTT
TRBJ2-2,-,-,TRBV19,CASSMIPRTGAGELFF,TGTGCCAGTAGTATGATTCCCCGAACGGGGGCCGGGGAGCTGTTTTTT
TRBJ2-2,-,-,TRBV9,CASSVGQGGGELFF,TGTGCCAGCAGCGTAGGCCAGGGAGGCGGGGAGCTGTTTTTT
TRBJ2-7,-,-,TRBV29-1,CSVEDRPYEQYF,TGCAGCGTTGAAGACAGGCCCTACGAGCAGTACTTC
TRBJ2-2,-,-,TRBV28,CASSLSVTNTGELFF,TGTGCCAGCAGTTTAAGCGTCACGAACACCGGGGAGCTGTTTTTT
TRBJ1-6,-,few,TRBV19,CASRGSLDSPLHF,TGTGCCAGCAGGGGCTCACTCGATTCACCCCTCCACTTT
TRBJ1-3,-,-,TRBV12-2,CASRSPTRLCGNTIYF,TGTGCAAGTCGCTCCCCGACCAGGTTGTGTGGAAACACCATATATTTT
TRBJ2-5,-,-,TRBV4-2,CASSHKWGAGETQYF,TGTGCCAGCAGCCACAAGTGGGGGGCGGGGGAGACCCAGTACTTC
TRBJ2-5,-,-,TRBV9,CASSVGLILSRSETQYF,TGTGCCAGCAGCGTAGGTTTGATCCTTTCGCGGTCAGAGACCCAGTACTTC
TRBJ2-5,TRBD1,-,TRBV15,CATSGVEDREETQYF,TGTGCCACCAGCGGCGTCGAGGACAGGGAAGAGACCCAGTACTTC
TRBJ2-2,-,few,TRBV18,CASSRAPSNTGELFF,TGTGCCAGCTCACGGGCCCCGTCGAACACCGGGGAGCTGTTTTTT
TRBJ1-2,-,-,TRBV2,CASSVIPQGRYTF,TGTGCCAGCAGTGTAATTCCCCAGGGGCGCTACACCTTC
TRBJ2-1,-,-,TRBV11-3,CASSLTGGPYNEQFF,TGTGCCAGCAGCCTAACGGGGGGCCCCTACAATGAGCAGTTCTTC
TRBJ2-2,TRBD2,-,TRBV12-3/TRBV12-4,CASRRGVGELFF,TGTGCCAGCAGACGGGGGGTCGGGGAGCTGTTTTTT
TRBJ1-4,-,-,TRBV9,CASSVGTTRNEKLFF,TGTGCCAGCAGCGTAGGGACAACCCGTAATGAAAAACTGTTTTTT
TRBJ1-2,-,-,TRBV3-1/TRBV3-2,CASSQVVTGRNYGYTF,TGTGCCAGCAGCCAAGTTGTGACAGGCCGAAACTATGGCTACACCTTC
TRBJ1-3,-,-,TRBV30,CAWGGGNTIYF,TGTGCCTGGGGAGGTGGAAACACCATATATTTT
TRBJ2-6,-,-,TRBV11-2,CASSRIGGANVLTF,TGTGCCAGTTCTCGCATTGGTGGGGCCAACGTCCTGACTTTC
TRBJ2-7,-,-,TRBV28,CASSLMGRLSEQYF,TGTGCCAGCAGTTTAATGGGCAGATTGAGCGAGCAGTACTTC